The rows below give T cell receptor beta chains drawn from one sample of a study of identical twins. TCRdb used MiXCR to reprocess the 5' RACE reads, holding one entry per CDR3 protein. The profile covers 200,000 to 250,000 distinct CDR3 sequences, with approximately 8.3% appearing a single time and less than 2% taken by the ten largest. The same data also went into a second study, on yellow fever vaccine responses in identical twins.

Sample: memory (CD45RO+) T cells sorted from blood. The receptor set was obtained from a woman in her late teens or twenties in good health. The CDR3 runs from the conserved cysteine through the conserved F or W. A D gene is named only where the DNA matches it firmly. Not all rows give a size; the values are once, few, many and, for expanded clones, a class.

J gene	V gene	D gene	clone size	CDR3 protein	CDR3 DNA
TRBJ1-5	TRBV11-2	.	few	CASSRTRDQPQHF	TGTGCCAGCAGCCGCACTAGGGATCAGCCCCAGCATTTT
TRBJ2-2	TRBV12-3/TRBV12-4	.	.	CASSPGQTTGELFF	TGTGCCAGCAGCCCAGGACAGACCACCGGGGAGCTGTTTTTT
TRBJ2-2	TRBV24-1	.	many	CATSTYTGELFF	TGTGCCACCAGCACATACACCGGGGAGCTGTTTTTT
TRBJ1-1	TRBV4-3	.	many	CASSQVSSSEAFF	TGCGCCAGCAGCCAAGTTAGTTCGTCTGAAGCTTTCTTT
TRBJ2-1	TRBV6-1	TRBD2	.	CASSSPGLGAYEQFF	TGTGCCAGCAGCTCTCCGGGACTAGGGGCCTATGAGCAGTTCTTC
TRBJ2-1	TRBV24-1	TRBD2	.	CATSDMGAGGTYEQFF	TGTGCCACCAGTGACATGGGGGCGGGAGGTACGTATGAGCAGTTCTTC
TRBJ1-2	TRBV10-3	.	many	CAISESPGVQLKGESGYTF	TGTGCCATCAGTGAGTCGCCGGGGGTACAGCTAAAAGGGGAATCTGGCTACACCTTC
TRBJ1-2	TRBV6-1	.	many	CASSEDPGNGGGYTF	TGTGCCAGCAGTGAGGACCCAGGGAACGGGGGTGGCTACACCTTC
TRBJ2-3	TRBV7-6	TRBD2	many	CASSLRTSGTDTQYF	TGTGCCAGCAGCTTACGGACTAGCGGCACAGATACGCAGTATTTT
TRBJ2-7	TRBV18	.	few	CASSPAAGDYEQYF	TGTGCCAGCTCACCGGCTGCAGGGGACTACGAGCAGTACTTC
TRBJ2-3	TRBV20-1	TRBD1	.	CSAPQGAGTDTQYF	TGCAGTGCGCCGCAGGGGGCAGGCACAGATACGCAGTATTTT
TRBJ2-3	TRBV20-1	.	few	CSAPLGSADTQYF	TGCAGTGCTCCCCTAGGTAGCGCAGATACGCAGTATTTT
TRBJ1-2	TRBV29-1	TRBD1	many	CSERTGEGGYTF	TGCAGCGAACGAACAGGGGAAGGCGGCTACACCTTC
TRBJ2-1	TRBV20-1	TRBD2	.	CSAGPQVAGGQNEQFF	TGCAGTGCTGGCCCCCAAGTAGCGGGGGGGCAAAATGAGCAGTTCTTC
TRBJ2-5	TRBV14	.	few	CASSPTGRPPETQYF	TGTGCCAGCAGCCCTACTGGACGGCCCCCGGAGACCCAGTACTTC
TRBJ2-3	TRBV29-1	TRBD2	many	CSVELSGGTQYF	TGCAGCGTTGAGCTGTCCGGGGGGACGCAGTATTTT
TRBJ2-7	TRBV12-3/TRBV12-4	TRBD2	many	CASSLATSGYEQYF	TGTGCCAGCAGTTTAGCGACTAGCGGCTACGAGCAGTACTTC
TRBJ2-7	TRBV10-2	TRBD2	few	CASLFAGGGEQYF	TGCGCCAGTCTCTTTGCGGGGGGAGGAGAGCAGTACTTC
TRBJ2-3	TRBV20-1	TRBD2	.	CSARHGRGGTQYF	TGCAGTGCTAGACACGGGAGGGGGGGTACGCAGTATTTT
TRBJ2-2	TRBV6-1	.	.	CASSRPLNTGELFF	TGTGCCAGCAGCCGCCCACTGAACACCGGGGAGCTGTTTTTT
TRBJ2-1	TRBV29-1	.	many	CSFGVPPSYNEQFF	TGCAGCTTTGGGGTCCCGCCTTCCTACAATGAGCAGTTCTTC
TRBJ2-7	TRBV3-1	TRBD2	.	CASSQAASGFSSYEQYF	TGTGCCAGCAGCCAAGCGGCTAGCGGGTTCAGCTCCTACGAGCAGTACTTC
TRBJ2-1	TRBV20-1	TRBD1	.	CSVPGQGLRNEQFF	TGCAGTGTTCCCGGACAGGGGCTTAGAAATGAGCAGTTCTTC
TRBJ1-1	TRBV7-2	TRBD1	many	CASSEQGGGTEAFF	TGTGCCAGCAGCGAGCAGGGGGGAGGCACTGAAGCTTTCTTT
TRBJ2-5	TRBV5-1	.	many	CASSEGILGAPRQTQYF	TGCGCCAGCAGCGAGGGAATACTAGGGGCCCCCCGGCAGACCCAGTACTTC
TRBJ2-5	TRBV7-8	TRBD1	.	CASSGTGAQETQYF	TGTGCCAGCAGCGGGACAGGGGCCCAAGAGACCCAGTACTTC
TRBJ2-7	TRBV12-3/TRBV12-4	TRBD2	.	CASSLARESYEQYF	TGTGCCAGCAGTTTAGCGCGGGAGTCCTACGAGCAGTACTTC
TRBJ2-3	TRBV4-2	TRBD2	.	CASSQAPSGSYGTDTQYF	TGTGCCAGCAGCCAAGCCCCCAGCGGGAGCTATGGCACAGATACGCAGTATTTT
TRBJ2-7	TRBV12-3/TRBV12-4	.	.	CASQGYRLEQYF	TGTGCCAGCCAAGGGTATCGTCTCGAGCAGTACTTC
TRBJ2-2	TRBV7-9	TRBD2	.	CASSLAGEYTGELFF	TGTGCCAGCAGCTTGGCGGGGGAGTACACCGGGGAGCTGTTTTTT
TRBJ2-2	TRBV2	.	.	CASSFMNTGELFF	TGTGCCAGCAGTTTCATGAACACCGGGGAGCTGTTTTTT
TRBJ1-3	TRBV10-2	.	many	CASSESGSGNTIYF	TGCGCCAGCAGTGAATCGGGGAGTGGAAACACCATATATTTT
TRBJ2-1	TRBV10-3	.	few	CAISDPRGGRSYNEQFF	TGTGCCATCAGTGACCCCAGGGGCGGGCGATCTTACAATGAGCAGTTCTTC
TRBJ2-5	TRBV6-1	.	many	CASRFGRWEETQYF	TGTGCCAGCAGATTCGGGAGATGGGAAGAGACCCAGTACTTC
TRBJ2-1	TRBV27	.	many	CASSLAGKTYNEQFF	TGTGCCAGCAGTTTGGCGGGAAAGACCTACAATGAGCAGTTCTTC
TRBJ2-2	TRBV30	.	many	CAWSEDSTGELFF	TGTGCCTGGAGTGAGGACAGCACCGGGGAGCTGTTTTTT
TRBJ2-1	TRBV7-2	TRBD2	.	CASVTSGGAASEQFF	TGTGCCAGCGTGACTAGCGGGGGGGCCGCAAGTGAGCAGTTCTTC
TRBJ2-2	TRBV12-3/TRBV12-4	TRBD2	many	CASRTSGRRTGELFF	TGTGCCAGCAGGACTAGCGGGAGGCGGACCGGGGAGCTGTTTTTT
TRBJ2-3	TRBV7-2	.	.	CASSPWGMADTQYF	TGTGCCAGCAGCCCATGGGGGATGGCCGATACGCAGTATTTT
TRBJ2-1	TRBV15	.	many	CATSRDEQGSYNEQFF	TGTGCCACCAGCAGAGATGAACAGGGCTCCTACAATGAGCAGTTCTTC
TRBJ1-2	TRBV27	.	many	CAGCFGDTF	TGTGCCGGGTGTTTCGGTGACACCTTC
TRBJ2-7	TRBV7-8	TRBD1	.	CASSNRGLAAGEQYF	TGTGCCAGCAGCAACAGGGGCCTCGCGGCCGGCGAGCAGTACTTC